A single sample is the source of the 23 T cell receptor beta chains below, sequenced in a study of blood T cell repertoires in COVID-19. Generated by immunoSEQ multiplex PCR, the TCRdb table keeps only in-frame clones and is missing some. The sample carries about 88,000 clones, about 90% recorded once. The sequencing sample was made of peripheral blood. The receptors derive from a male donor with acute or convalescent COVID-19.

Written as DNA, the CDR3 is TGCAGCGTTGGGGGACAGAAAGAAAAACTGTTTTTT. It is translated as CSVGGQKEKLFF. The V gene is TRBV29-1, the J gene TRBJ1-4, with 7 nucleotides matching TRBD1. The CDR3 totals 12 residues. Trimming cost V 4 bases and J 8 bases; bases outside gene matches: 4. The germline CDR1 and CDR2 sequences are SQVTM and ANQGSEA.

The chain recombines TRBV29-1 with TRBJ1-1, with TRBD1 matching over 7 bases. Germline loops: CDR1 SQVTM, CDR2 ANQGSEA. The CDR3 sequence is 12 residues long. The CDR3 here is CRGDSRNTEAFF. The CDR3 DNA reads TGCAGGGGGGACAGCCGGAACACTGAAGCTTTCTTT.

The chain couples TRBV19 to TRBJ1-5, with 8 bases matching TRBD1. This CDR3 is 16 amino acids long. From germline, CDR1 is LNHDA and CDR2 SQIVND (reference sequence). The V and J ends lost 5 bases and 1 base, in that order; junction bases with no gene match: 7. The CDR3 spells CASSAGRTGSNQPQHF. In nucleotides, the CDR3 is TGTGCCAGTAGTGCCGGACGGACAGGGAGCAATCAGCCCCAGCATTTT.

The chain has TRBV19 and TRBJ1-1; the D gene is possibly TRBD1 (6 bases). The CDR3 runs 18 residues. Trimming stripped 3 bases from V and 1 base from J, with 21 bases between. Germline V CDR1 and CDR2: LNHDA, SQIVND (reference sequence). Written as DNA, the CDR3 is TGTGCCAGTAGTATCCGGACAGCCGGATTTTACACGAACACTGAAGCTTTCTTT. Amino acid sequence: CASSIRTAGFYTNTEAFF.

This sequence joins TRBV4-1 and TRBJ2-3, with D possibly matching TRBD2 (6 bases). V was clipped by 4 bases and J by 0 bases, with 20 bases between them. Germline CDR1 MGHRA, CDR2 YSYEKL. This CDR3 contains 18 residues. The CDR3 loop reads CASSLGGGLAGSTDTQYF. CDR3 in DNA: TGCGCCAGCAGCCTAGGCGGAGGGCTAGCCGGTAGCACAGATACGCAGTATTTT.

The chain joins TRBV27 to TRBJ1-6; TRBD1 might be the D (6 bases). The CDR3 is 17 residues long. Trimming pared 3 bases from V and 4 bases from J, leaving 16 bases between. Germline V gene lookup returns CDR1 MNHEY and CDR2 SMNVEV (reference sequence). CDR3 amino acids: CASSLVQGKGYNSPLHF. CDR3 bases: TGTGCCAGCAGTTTGGTCCAGGGGAAGGGGTATAATTCACCCCTCCACTTT.

The rearrangement links TRBV11-1 to TRBJ2-7; TRBD1 matches 10 bases. The CDR3 spans 15 residues. The germline V gene encodes CDR1 SGHAT and CDR2 FQDESV (reference sequence). With 4 bases clipped from V and 5 bases from J, the junction kept 8 bases outside the gene matches. As DNA, the CDR3 is TGTGCCAGCAGCTATACGACAGGGGGCAGGGACGAGCAGTACTTC. Translation gives CASSYTTGGRDEQYF.

By sample share, this clone is medium-sized (0.01 to 0.1%). The rearrangement links TRBV5-8 to TRBJ1-1, with D perhaps matching TRBD1 (5 bases). The CDR3 extends over 13 amino acids. V was clipped by 0 bases and J by 11 bases, with 14 bases between them. Germline V CDR1 and CDR2: SGHTS, YDEGEE. The DNA of the CDR3 is TGTGCCAGCAGCTTGGGAGCTTCGGGGGTCGCTTTCTTT. It encodes CASSLGASGVAFF.

V usage is TRBV6-5 and J usage is TRBJ2-7; TRBD1 might be the D (5 bases). The length of the CDR3 is 13 residues. V dropped 6 bases and J dropped 0 bases, with 9 bases sitting between them. Germline assignment: CDR1 MNHEY and CDR2 SVGAGI. The CDR3 region is CASSRQSSYEQYF. Written as DNA, the CDR3 is TGTGCCAGCAGCCGACAGAGCTCCTACGAGCAGTACTTC.

The rearrangement joins TRBV5-6 to TRBJ2-3, with a weak D call TRBD1 (6 bases). Per the germline V gene, CDR1 is SGHDT and CDR2 is YYEEEE. CDR3 length: 16 amino acids. The V and J ends lost 0 bases and 1 base respectively, with 12 bases between them. Here the CDR3 reads CASSLDGGPGTDTQYF. CDR3 DNA sequence: TGTGCCAGCAGCTTGGATGGGGGCCCCGGCACAGATACGCAGTATTTT.

This chain links TRBV7-3 with TRBJ2-6; D not certain. CDR3 length: 14 amino acids. The V gene lost 6 bases and the J gene lost 0 bases, with 6 bases spanning the gap. Germline CDR1 reads SGHTA; CDR2 reads FQGTGA. The CDR3 region is CASRRNSGANVLTF. The CDR3 nucleotides are TGTGCCAGCAGGCGTAACTCTGGGGCCAACGTCCTGACTTTC.

V and J are TRBV5-1 and TRBJ1-1; D not certain. CDR1 is SGHRS and CDR2 is YFSETQ in the germline V gene. The ends were cut back, 2 bases at V and 4 bases at J, with 12 bases in the middle. There are 14 residues in the CDR3. CDR3 residues: CASSFEGSGTEAFF. CDR3 in DNA: TGCGCCAGCAGCTTCGAGGGATCGGGCACTGAAGCTTTCTTT.

This clone was seen ten or more times. The CDR3 DNA follows: TGTGCCAGCAGCTCCCCCGGGACTAGCGGGCAAGAGACCCAGTACTTC. It encodes CASSSPGTSGQETQYF. The rearrangement joins TRBV5-6 to TRBJ2-5, with TRBD2 identical over 12 bases. CDR3 length equals 16 residues. The trim removed 3 bases at V and 2 bases at J, leaving 5 bases unmatched. Germline values: CDR1 SGHDT, CDR2 YYEEEE.

The chain has TRBV5-1 and TRBJ2-3; 8 bases line up with TRBD2. The CDR3 has 15 amino acids. V was clipped by 3 bases and J by 3 bases; unmatched bases: 6. Germline-derived CDR1 and CDR2 are SGHRS and YFSETQ. This chain's CDR3 is CASSSDSGETDTQYF. The DNA for the CDR3 is TGCGCCAGCAGCTCTGATAGCGGGGAAACAGATACGCAGTATTTT.

The V and J genes are TRBV3-1 (or the pseudogene TRBV3-2) and TRBJ2-3, with unresolved D. There are 14 residues in the CDR3. The ends were cut back, 4 bases at V and 6 bases at J, with 14 bases in the middle. The germline V gene encodes CDR1 LGHDT and CDR2 YNNKEL (reference sequence). The CDR3 here is CASSPSVSTDTQYF. DNA for the CDR3: TGTGCCAGCAGCCCAAGCGTGTCGACGGATACGCAGTATTTT.

J is TRBJ1-5 and V is TRBV28; 8 bases agree with TRBD1. The V and J ends lost 6 bases and 6 bases, in that order; junction bases with no gene match: 4. CDR3 size: 13 residues. Germline CDR1 and CDR2: MDHEN and SYDVKM. The CDR3 protein is CASSQTGVQPQHF. CDR3 DNA sequence: TGTGCCAGCAGCCAGACAGGGGTTCAGCCCCAGCATTTT.

This chain links TRBV9 with TRBJ1-4, with TRBD1 matching 7 bases. Germline V gene data show CDR1 as SGDLS and CDR2 as YYNGEE. The CDR3 totals 14 residues. Germline trimming cut 3 bases from V and 7 bases from J; bases unmatched to any gene: 6. CDR3 loop: CASSAEGAGEKLFF. CDR3 in DNA: TGTGCCAGCAGCGCGGAGGGGGCGGGTGAAAAACTGTTTTTT.

The chain couples TRBV19 to TRBJ2-3, with 10 bases that match TRBD1. V lost 4 bases and J lost 6; bases outside the gene matches: 7. The CDR3 has 15 amino acids. Germline V gives CDR1 LNHDA, CDR2 SQIVND (reference sequence). CDR3 sequence reads: CASSTPGQGMDTQYF. Written as DNA, the CDR3 is TGTGCCAGTAGTACACCGGGACAGGGGATGGATACGCAGTATTTT.

The chain recombines TRBV6-6 with TRBJ1-6; no clear D. Trimming left V 6 bases short and J 9 bases short, with 12 bases between. The CDR3 extends over 13 amino acids. Germline loops: CDR1 MNHNY, CDR2 SVGAGI (reference sequence). The CDR3, as DNA: TGTGCCAGCAGCGCCACCCTCGGTTCACCCCTCCACTTT. It translates to CASSATLGSPLHF.

This chain joins TRBV5-6 and TRBJ1-3; D gene unclear. CDR1 and CDR2 (germline): SGHDT, YYEEEE. Trimming removed 2 bases at V and 4 bases at J, with 25 bases between. This CDR3 has 19 residues. CDR3 sequence (DNA): TGTGCCAGCAGCTTTTTGGGAGGGTCGACGGAGGAGAGAGGAAACACCATATATTTT. Its protein product is CASSFLGGSTEERGNTIYF.

The J gene is TRBJ1-5, the V gene TRBV6-4, with TRBD1 as a possible D gene (6 bases). CDR3 size: 18 residues. Germline assignment: CDR1 MRHNA and CDR2 SNTAGT. Trimming pared 8 bases from V and 3 bases from J, leaving 26 bases between. CDR3 amino acids: CASSRRRPDRLNNQPQHF. CDR3 DNA: TGTGCCAGCTCTCGTCGGCGGCCGGACAGACTCAACAATCAGCCCCAGCATTTT.

The chain combines TRBV7-2 with TRBJ2-5; D is possibly TRBD1 (6 bases). Trimming removed 0 bases from V and 4 bases from J, with 9 bases in between. In germline, CDR1 is SGHTA, CDR2 FQGNSA. The CDR3 length is 14 residues. The CDR3 region has the DNA TGTGCCAGCAGCTTAGCCAGGGGCACAGAGACCCAGTACTTC. Protein product: CASSLARGTETQYF. Filled out from reference TRBV7-2 and TRBJ2-5, the complete variable domain reads GAGVSQSPSNKVTEKGKDVELRCDPISGHTALYWYRQSLGQGLEFLIYFQGNSAPDKSGLPSDRFSAERTGGSVSTLTIQRTQQEDSAVYLCASSLARGTETQYFGPGTRLLVL.

The V call is TRBV6-5, the J call TRBJ1-5; the D is unclear. The germline V gene encodes CDR1 MNHEY and CDR2 SVGAGI. V gave up 10 bases and J gave up 3 bases, with 19 bases separating them. The CDR3 extends over 15 amino acids. The chain's CDR3 is CATSDPGILNQPQHF. In DNA form, the CDR3 reads TGTGCCACATCCGACCCCGGGATACTCAATCAGCCCCAGCATTTT.